These 23 T cell receptor beta chains came from one sample sequenced in a study of vaccination and CD4 T cells after COVID-19. Which antigens these TCRs recognize remains unknown. Sequenced with the Oncomine TCR Beta short-read assay was DNA taken from cultured CD4+ T cells. TCRdb re-called the PCR reads through MiXCR, storing one row per CDR3 protein. The data show about 17,000 distinct CDR3 sequences, about 40% seen once. The treatment was: approximately 9-day PBMC culture with coronavirus spike peptide pools or control peptides (ViraFEST assay). Sequencing was carried out using CD4+ T cells from blood, cultured in vitro. The origin of the receptors is a human donor who had recovered from COVID-19.

The rearrangement joins TRBV2 to TRBJ2-2; 9 nucleotides agree with TRBD2. The CDR3 runs 18 residues. Trimming at V came to 0 bases and at J to 0 bases, leaving 5 bases not matched to a gene. Germline CDR1 is SNHLY and CDR2 is FYNNEI. The CDR3 loop is CASSEARWTSANTGELFF. CDR3 bases: TGTGCCAGCAGTGAAGCGCGTTGGACTAGCGCGAACACCGGGGAGCTGTTTTTT.

The J gene is TRBJ1-1, the V gene TRBV28; D is perhaps TRBD1 (6 bases). This CDR3 region has 14 residues. Looked up from germline, CDR1 is MDHEN and CDR2 is SYDVKM. V lost 7 bases, J lost 3 bases, and 15 bases lay in between. CDR3 region: CASTASGVYTEAFF. In DNA form, the CDR3 reads TGTGCCAGCACCGCGTCAGGGGTATACACTGAAGCTTTCTTT.

This clonotype was recorded a few times. The chain is built from TRBV6-1 and TRBJ2-7, with D perhaps TRBD1 (7 bases). The germline V and J ends were trimmed by 2 bases and 2 bases, with 10 bases remaining between them. Germline-derived CDR1 and CDR2 are MNHNS and SASEGT. The CDR3 contains 14 residues. CDR3 loop: CASSEQGGPYEQYF. As DNA, the CDR3 is TGTGCCAGCAGTGAACAGGGGGGCCCCTACGAGCAGTACTTC.

This chain links TRBV7-7 with TRBJ2-1; 8 bases line up with TRBD2. Germline-derived CDR1 and CDR2 are SSHAT and FNYEAQ (reference sequence). V was clipped by 3 bases and J by 7 bases; unmatched bases: 8. The CDR3 loop spans 15 amino acids. The CDR3 loop is CASSFTAGGPNEQFF. CDR3 in DNA: TGTGCCAGCAGCTTCACGGCGGGAGGCCCAAATGAGCAGTTCTTC. Full variable domain (rest looked up from reference TRBV7-7 and TRBJ2-1): GAGVSQSPRYKVTKRGQDVTLRCDPISSHATLYWYQQALGQGPEFLTYFNYEAQPDKSGLPSDRFSAERPEGSISTLTIQRTEQRDSAMYRCASSFTAGGPNEQFFGPGTRLTVL.

This clonotype was counted only a few times. V and J are TRBV20-1 and TRBJ1-6; tentatively, D is TRBD1 (5 bases). V dropped 4 bases and J dropped 5 bases, with 12 bases sitting between them. The CDR3 is 14 residues long. The germline gives CDR1 DFQATT, CDR2 SNEGSKA (reference sequence). The CDR3 bases are TGCAGTGCTACTCTGGGGCGGGATAATTCACCCCTCCACTTT. This gives the protein CSATLGRDNSPLHF.

This clonotype ranks as large. The chain carries TRBV20-1 and TRBJ2-1; 8 bases are shared with TRBD1. The CDR3 contains 13 residues. V shed 5 bases and J 4 bases; nucleotides not matched to a gene: 4. Germline CDR1 DFQATT, CDR2 SNEGSKA (reference sequence). CDR3: CSALGTGYNEQFF. The CDR3 coding sequence is TGCAGTGCTCTAGGGACAGGTTACAATGAGCAGTTCTTC.

The chain joins TRBV24-1 to TRBJ1-1, with a possible D match to TRBD1 (6 bases). Germline CDR1 is KGHDR and CDR2 is SFDVKD. V was clipped by 2 bases and J by 4 bases, with 13 bases between them. The CDR3 covers 15 residues. For the CDR3, the DNA is TGTGCCACCAGTGATTCTGGGGGGGCAGGCACTGAAGCTTTCTTT. Protein product: CATSDSGGAGTEAFF.

The chain combines TRBV7-9 with TRBJ1-1, with D hard to call. Trimming took 6 bases from V and 2 from J, leaving 10 bases between them. This CDR3 region has 13 residues. Germline loops: CDR1 SEHNR, CDR2 FQNEAQ (reference sequence). The CDR3 is CASRRGGNTEAFF. In DNA form, the CDR3 reads TGTGCCAGCAGACGTGGAGGAAACACTGAAGCTTTCTTT.

The chain combines TRBV24-1 with TRBJ2-5; D may correspond to TRBD1 or TRBD2 (5 bases each). Trimming left V 5 bases short and J 5 bases short, with 14 bases between. CDR3 length: 14 amino acids. Germline V gene data show CDR1 as KGHDR and CDR2 as SFDVKD. CDR3 nucleotide sequence: TGTGCCACCAGTGGAGGGGTTCCCGGGGAGACCCAGTACTTC. Residues: CATSGGVPGETQYF.

The chain is built from TRBV11-2 and TRBJ2-5, with 13 nucleotides matching TRBD2. The V gene end was trimmed by 5 bases and the J gene end by 1 base; junction bases not matched to a gene: 4. The CDR3 consists of 16 residues. Looked up from germline, CDR1 is SGHAT and CDR2 is FQNNGV. Here the CDR3 DNA reads TGTGCCAGCAGCCCCGGGACTAGCGGGACCCAAGAGACCCAGTACTTC. It encodes CASSPGTSGTQETQYF. The full variable domain, rest sourced from reference TRBV11-2 and TRBJ2-5, is EAGVAQSPRYKIIEKRQSVAFWCNPISGHATLYWYQQILGQGPKLLIQFQNNGVVDDSQLPKDRFSAERLKGVDSTLKIQPAKLEDSAVYLCASSPGTSGTQETQYFGPGTRLLVL.

With respect to this clonotype: A junction boundary mismatches the germline segment, possibly from a read error. The V gene is TRBV29-1, the J gene TRBJ1-4, with 7 bases matching TRBD1. The germline V gene has CDR1 SQVTM and CDR2 ANQGSEA. The length of the CDR3 is 12 residues. The CDR3 here is CSGGDSKSSVSF. CDR3 bases: TGCAGCGGGGGGGACAGCAAATCATCAGTCTCTTTT.

The chain is built from TRBV4-1 and TRBJ2-3; D not certain. This CDR3 region has 15 residues. The V end lost 2 bases, the J end lost 2 bases, and 11 bases lay between the germline ends. Germline CDR1 and CDR2: MGHRA and YSYEKL. The CDR3 sequence is CASSQLMGSTDTQYF. The CDR3 DNA reads TGCGCCAGCAGCCAACTTATGGGGTCCACAGATACGCAGTATTTT.

This clonotype appeared a few times. This chain links TRBV20-1 with TRBJ2-7; 13 nucleotides agree with TRBD2. J lost 6 bases, V lost 0 bases, and 11 bases had no gene match. This CDR3 is built from 17 residues. Per germline, CDR1 DFQATT and CDR2 SNEGSKA (reference sequence). CDR3 loop: CSARDIRTSGSFGEQYF. CDR3 sequence (DNA): TGCAGTGCTAGAGATATTAGGACTAGCGGGAGTTTTGGCGAGCAGTACTTC.

The chain is built from TRBV7-3 and TRBJ2-2, with TRBD1 matching 10 bases. The CDR3 sequence is 15 residues long. Unmatched junction bases numbered 0, after V lost 1 base and J lost 4 bases. Looked up from germline, CDR1 is SGHTA and CDR2 is FQGTGA. The CDR3 coding sequence is TGTGCCAGCAGCTTAAGACAGGGGGCCACCGGGGAGCTGTTTTTT. Protein sequence: CASSLRQGATGELFF.

The V call is TRBV20-1, the J call TRBJ2-1; 15 nucleotides match TRBD2. J lost 0 bases, V lost 5 bases, and 5 bases had no gene match. Germline values: CDR1 DFQATT, CDR2 SNEGSKA (reference sequence). The CDR3 totals 17 residues. CDR3 in amino acids: CSAGTSGRPSSYNEQFF. Here the CDR3 DNA reads TGCAGTGCTGGGACTAGCGGGAGGCCGAGCTCCTACAATGAGCAGTTCTTC.

The V call is TRBV7-8, the J call TRBJ2-5, with 9 bases identical to TRBD2. The V gene end was trimmed by 6 bases and the J gene end by 2 bases; junction bases not matched to a gene: 4. CDR1 SGHVS and CDR2 FQNEAQ come from the germline V gene. CDR3 length: 14 residues. The chain's CDR3 is CASSLSGGQETQYF. Written as DNA, the CDR3 is TGTGCCAGCAGTCTCAGCGGGGGGCAAGAGACCCAGTACTTC.

This clonotype appeared once. The rearrangement uses TRBV12-3 or TRBV12-4 and TRBJ1-1; 7 bases fit TRBD1. The V segment lost 3 bases and the J segment 9 bases; nucleotides outside the gene matches: 4. The CDR3 totals 12 residues. In nucleotides, the CDR3 is TGTGCCAGCAGTTTCAACAGGGGACAAGCTTTCTTT. Residues: CASSFNRGQAFF.

This clonotype was detected a few times. This chain links TRBV20-1 with TRBJ1-5; possible D gene TRBD1, 6 bases. Looked up from germline, CDR1 is DFQATT and CDR2 is SNEGSKA (reference sequence). V shed 5 bases and J shed 7 bases, with 24 bases lying between them. The CDR3 is made up of 16 amino acids. This CDR3 reads CSARNEQGYPVQPQHF. The CDR3 DNA follows: TGCAGTGCTCGAAACGAACAGGGTTATCCGGTCCAGCCCCAGCATTTT.

The chain joins TRBV7-9 to TRBJ1-2, with unresolved D. Trimming stripped 1 base from V and 0 bases from J, with 9 bases between. Per the germline V gene, CDR1 is SEHNR and CDR2 is FQNEAQ (reference sequence). This CDR3 comprises 15 residues. CDR3 sequence reads: CASSLGQSPNYGYTF. For the CDR3, the DNA is TGTGCCAGCAGCTTAGGGCAGTCGCCTAACTATGGCTACACCTTC.

This clonotype was seen more than once but under ten times. The chain carries TRBV20-1 and TRBJ2-3; TRBD2 agrees at 7 bases. This CDR3 has 14 residues. The V gene's germline CDR1 is DFQATT and CDR2 SNEGSKA (reference sequence). Unmatched junction bases numbered 12, after V lost 6 bases and J lost 6 bases. CDR3 protein: CSAPRRQGGDTQYF. DNA of the CDR3: TGCAGTGCCCCTAGACGGCAGGGAGGGGATACGCAGTATTTT.

The chain links TRBV27 to TRBJ1-1; D might be TRBD1 (5 bases). Trimming stripped 6 bases from V and 1 base from J, with 18 bases between. The CDR3 extends over 16 amino acids. In germline, CDR1 is MNHEY, CDR2 SMNVEV (reference sequence). CDR3 sequence: CASRSPLRGENTEAFF. The CDR3 DNA reads TGTGCCAGCAGGTCTCCCCTACGGGGGGAGAACACTGAAGCTTTCTTT.

This chain uses TRBV30 with TRBJ2-2, with 11 nucleotides matching TRBD2. With 0 bases clipped from V and 5 bases from J, the junction kept 2 bases outside the gene matches. Germline V CDR1 and CDR2: GTSNPN, SVGIG (reference sequence). The CDR3 has 15 residues. The CDR3 protein is CAWSVASGRTGELFF. For the CDR3, the DNA is TGTGCCTGGAGTGTCGCTAGCGGGAGGACCGGGGAGCTGTTTTTT.

This chain uses TRBV4-3 with TRBJ1-2; tentative D call: TRBD1 (6 bases). The V and J ends lost 1 base and 4 bases respectively, with 10 bases between them. This CDR3 comprises 14 residues. Germline V gives CDR1 LGHNA, CDR2 YSLEER. The CDR3 protein is CASSQVGTSYGYTF. CDR3 coding DNA: TGCGCCAGCAGCCAAGTAGGGACATCCTATGGCTACACCTTC.